Presented here are 31 T cell receptor beta chains from one specimen sequenced in a study of control samples from healthy donors and cancer patients. TCRdb keeps only in-frame clones here, not all; method: immunoSEQ multiplex PCR. Found here are approximately 160,000 clones, more than 85% of them singletons; the top ten hold around 2.2%. The sequenced sample consisted of blood. These receptors were taken from a middle-aged woman in good health.

This clone was detected only a few times. The chain combines TRBV5-4 with TRBJ2-3, with 8 bases aligning to TRBD2. The germline V gene has CDR1 SGHNT and CDR2 YYREEE (reference sequence). The CDR3 loop spans 16 amino acids. J was trimmed by 4 bases and V by 0 bases; bases with no gene match: 7. CDR3 protein: CASSLDGGGNADTQYF. In nucleotides, the CDR3 is TGTGCCAGCAGCTTGGATGGCGGGGGGAACGCAGATACGCAGTATTTT.

The CDR3 sequence is CSVLPTNYNEQFF. The CDR3, as DNA: TGCAGCGTTCTCCCGACAAACTACAATGAGCAGTTCTTC. V gene TRBV29-1 combines with J gene TRBJ2-1, with D unresolved. CDR3 length: 13 residues. CDR1 and CDR2 from the germline V gene are SQVTM and ANQGSEA. Trimming left V 5 bases short and J 3 bases short, with 11 bases between.

This clone has only one observation. This chain joins TRBV19 and TRBJ1-1, with 11 bases matching TRBD1. Trimming cost V 3 bases and J 3 bases; bases outside gene matches: 6. The CDR3 totals 16 residues. Germline values: CDR1 LNHDA, CDR2 SQIVND (reference sequence). This chain's CDR3 is CASSMHPGQGDTEAFF. Written as DNA, the CDR3 is TGTGCCAGTAGTATGCATCCGGGACAGGGGGACACTGAAGCTTTCTTT.

J is TRBJ1-2 and V is TRBV19; TRBD1 is a possible D gene (5 bases). Germline loops: CDR1 LNHDA, CDR2 SQIVND (reference sequence). V was pared by 7 bases and J by 4 bases, with 16 bases between. This CDR3 has 14 amino acids. CDR3: CASISGNSFYGYTF. The DNA of the CDR3 is TGTGCCAGTATATCAGGGAATTCTTTCTATGGCTACACCTTC.

The rearrangement links TRBV6-2 or TRBV6-3 to TRBJ1-4; D not resolved. This CDR3 has 15 amino acids. V lost 4 bases and J lost 2, with 11 bases in between. CDR1 and CDR2 from the germline V gene are MNHEY and SVGEGT. The CDR3 protein is CASSSVSGTNEKLFF. CDR3 DNA sequence: TGTGCCAGCAGTTCAGTCAGCGGGACTAATGAAAAACTGTTTTTT.

The J gene is TRBJ1-3, the V gene TRBV24-1; the match to TRBD1 covers 10 bases. Germline CDR1 reads KGHDR; CDR2 reads SFDVKD. V lost 0 bases and J lost 3; bases outside the gene matches: 7. The CDR3 contains 18 residues. In DNA form, the CDR3 reads TGTGCCACCAGTGATTTGGGCGGGACAGGGGAATTTGGAAACACCATATATTTT. It specifies CATSDLGGTGEFGNTIYF.

This chain connects TRBV5-4 to TRBJ1-1, with D unresolved. This CDR3 region has 12 residues. Deletions cut 1 base from V and 0 bases from J, with 1 base between. CDR1 and CDR2 (germline): SGHNT, YYREEE (reference sequence). The CDR3 nucleotides are TGTGCCAGCAGCTTGTTGAACACTGAAGCTTTCTTT. Protein: CASSLLNTEAFF.

The genes are TRBV9 and TRBJ2-3; D ambiguous. The CDR3 sequence is 14 residues long. Trimming cost V 0 bases and J 2 bases, with 7 bases left between them. CDR1 SGDLS and CDR2 YYNGEE come from the germline V gene. CDR3 sequence: CASSVAQVTDTQYF. The CDR3 bases are TGTGCCAGCAGCGTAGCGCAGGTCACAGATACGCAGTATTTT.

The chain recombines TRBV5-1 with TRBJ2-1; 13 nucleotides agree with TRBD2. CDR3 length equals 19 residues. From germline, CDR1 is SGHRS and CDR2 YFSETQ. V lost 2 bases to trimming and J lost 0 bases; unmatched junction nucleotides: 8. The CDR3, as DNA: TGCGCCAGCAGCTTTAGGACTAGCGGGGGCTCTTTCTCCTACAATGAGCAGTTCTTC. Amino acids: CASSFRTSGGSFSYNEQFF.

The gene calls are TRBV5-6 and TRBJ1-4; D is uncertain. This CDR3 comprises 17 residues. Germline V gives CDR1 SGHDT, CDR2 YYEEEE. Trimming took off 0 bases at V and 0 bases at J, with 12 bases between the two ends. The CDR3 DNA reads as TGTGCCAGCAGCTTGGGGGCGGCAGCTGCAACTAATGAAAAACTGTTTTTT. It encodes CASSLGAAAATNEKLFF.

This chain links TRBV7-9 with TRBJ1-3; possible D gene TRBD1, 6 bases. The V gene lost 0 bases and the J gene lost 5 bases, with 20 bases spanning the gap. Per germline, CDR1 SEHNR and CDR2 FQNEAQ (reference sequence). The CDR3 runs to 18 residues. The CDR3 spells CASSLAYGRGEDRNTIYF. The CDR3 nucleotides read TGTGCCAGCAGCTTAGCATACGGCAGGGGTGAGGACAGAAACACCATATATTTT.

The chain recombines TRBV5-1 with TRBJ2-2; D is tentatively TRBD1 or TRBD2 (5 bases each). Germline V gene sequence: CDR1 SGHRS, CDR2 YFSETQ. V dropped 3 bases and J dropped 5 bases, with 23 bases sitting between them. CDR3 size: 18 residues. CDR3 coding DNA: TGCGCCAGCAGCTCCCCCGCGGAGTGGACAAGGAGGACCGGGGAGCTGTTTTTT. As protein: CASSSPAEWTRRTGELFF.

The DNA for the CDR3 is TGTGCCAGCAGCGATTTAGCGGGGGACTACGAGCAGTACTTC. It is translated as CASSDLAGDYEQYF. V usage is TRBV5-5 and J usage is TRBJ2-7, with 9 bases identical to TRBD2. The CDR3 consists of 14 residues. In germline, CDR1 is SGHKS, CDR2 YYEKEE (reference sequence). Germline trimming cut 4 bases from V and 3 bases from J; bases unmatched to any gene: 5.

The chain combines TRBV9 with TRBJ1-2; TRBD1 aligns across 7 bases. The CDR3 is 14 amino acids. V was pared by 2 bases and J by 8 bases, with 9 bases of the junction left unmatched. The germline CDR1 and CDR2 sequences are SGDLS and YYNGEE. CDR3 nucleotides: TGTGCCAGCAGCGTTGACAGGGCCTGGGGCGGCTACACCTTC. Its translation: CASSVDRAWGGYTF.

The chain has TRBV12-3 or TRBV12-4 and TRBJ1-5, with D possibly TRBD1 on 5 matching bases. The CDR3 runs to 13 residues. V was clipped by 6 bases and J by 5 bases, with 11 bases between them. The CDR3 DNA is TGTGCCAGCAGCCCAGCGGGGGATCAGCCCCAGCATTTT. Translating gives CASSPAGDQPQHF.

This clone was seen only once. The rearrangement joins TRBV7-6 to TRBJ2-7; 14 nucleotides align to TRBD2. CDR1 is SGHVS, CDR2 FNYEAQ, per germline. This CDR3 is built from 17 residues. V trimming: 4 bases; J trimming: 0 bases; junction bases outside the gene matches: 5. CDR3 loop: CASSSGLAGGLSYEQYF. For the CDR3, the DNA is TGTGCCAGCAGCTCTGGACTAGCGGGGGGCCTCTCCTACGAGCAGTACTTC.

This chain uses TRBV4-1 with TRBJ2-1; TRBD1 aligns across 8 bases. Looked up from germline, CDR1 is MGHRA and CDR2 is YSYEKL. V gave up 1 base and J gave up 6 bases; unmatched junction bases: 2. This CDR3 spans 14 amino acids. Here the CDR3 DNA reads TGCGCCAGCAGCCAAGTCGGACAGGGCAATGAGCAGTTCTTC. Its protein is CASSQVGQGNEQFF.

The CDR3 bases are TGTGCCAGCAGCCAAGGGGGCACAACCTACGAGCAGTACTTC. Translation: CASSQGGTTYEQYF. The chain is built from TRBV3-1 (or the pseudogene TRBV3-2) and TRBJ2-7; D may be TRBD1 (5 bases). The V gene lost 1 base and the J gene lost 2 bases, with 9 bases spanning the gap. This CDR3 is built from 14 residues. Germline V gene sequence: CDR1 LGHDT, CDR2 YNNKEL (reference sequence).

This rearrangement joins TRBV3-1 (or the pseudogene TRBV3-2) to TRBJ2-1; 9 bases map to TRBD1. After removal of 3 bases from V and 6 bases from J, the junction contained 9 bases not matched to a gene. The CDR3 is 16 residues long. CDR1 LGHDT and CDR2 YNNKEL come from the germline V gene (reference sequence). The DNA for the CDR3 is TGTGCCAGCAGCCACTACCCGGGACAGGGTCCCAATGAGCAGTTCTTC. It is translated as CASSHYPGQGPNEQFF.

CDR3 sequence (DNA): TGTGCCAGTAGCTCAAGACTAGCGGGGGTTCAAGAGACCCAGTACTTC. It is translated as CASSSRLAGVQETQYF. The V and J genes are TRBV19 and TRBJ2-5; 12 bases match TRBD2. The CDR3 length is 16 residues. After removal of 6 bases from V and 2 bases from J, the junction contained 7 bases not matched to a gene. CDR1 LNHDA and CDR2 SQIVND come from the germline V gene (reference sequence).

J is TRBJ1-2 and V is TRBV7-9, with D possibly TRBD1 on 6 matching bases. The V end was cut by 7 bases, the J end by 1 base, with 13 bases between. Per the germline V gene, CDR1 is SEHNR and CDR2 is FQNEAQ (reference sequence). CDR3 size: 14 residues. CDR3 loop: CASTPQGFNYGYTF. The CDR3 DNA follows: TGTGCCAGCACCCCCCAGGGGTTTAACTATGGCTACACCTTC.

The chain employs TRBV21-1 and TRBJ2-1; the table's TRBD1 call for D was not verified on the DNA. TRBV21-1 represents a pseudogene. The CDR3 loop spans 18 amino acids. The CDR3 DNA follows: TGTGCCAGCAGCACCTGGGGTGGGGGCCCCTTCTCCTACAATGAGCAGTTCTTC. Translation: CASSTWGGGPFSYNEQFF.

This clone was found a few times. The gene calls are TRBV4-1 and TRBJ1-3; TRBD1 aligns across 7 bases. The CDR3 runs 15 residues. Germline-derived CDR1 and CDR2 are MGHRA and YSYEKL. J was trimmed by 0 bases and V by 4 bases; bases with no gene match: 3. CDR3 sequence reads: CASSLGTASGNTIYF. The CDR3, as DNA: TGCGCCAGCAGCCTGGGGACAGCCTCTGGAAACACCATATATTTT.

The rearrangement joins TRBV7-8 to TRBJ2-7; D remains unclear. V was cut by 5 bases and J by 2 bases, with 4 bases left in between. The germline V gene encodes CDR1 SGHVS and CDR2 FQNEAQ. This CDR3 is 11 amino acids long. The CDR3: CASSPTYEQYF. Written as DNA, the CDR3 is TGTGCCAGCAGCCCGACCTACGAGCAGTACTTC.

The V and J genes are TRBV10-2 and TRBJ1-1; unclear D gene. Germline lookup yields CDR1 WSHSY and CDR2 SAAADI. V lost 8 bases to trimming and J lost 1 base, with 11 bases between them. The CDR3 contains 13 residues. This CDR3 reads CASSVGTNTEAFF. As DNA, the CDR3 is TGCGCCAGCTCGGTAGGAACGAACACTGAAGCTTTCTTT.

The rearrangement links TRBV2 to TRBJ2-6; the D is unclear. Germline lookup yields CDR1 SNHLY and CDR2 FYNNEI. The CDR3 totals 13 residues. V was cut by 8 bases and J by 2 bases, with 7 bases left in between. CDR3 in amino acids: CASHYTGANVLTF. As DNA, the CDR3 is TGTGCCAGCCATTACACTGGGGCCAACGTCCTGACTTTC.

The V and J genes are TRBV6-6 and TRBJ1-1, with D unclear. The CDR3 is made up of 14 amino acids. Between the trimmed V and J ends, which lost 0 bases and 1 base, there was a span of 6 bases. Germline CDR1 reads MNHNY; CDR2 reads SVGAGI (reference sequence). The CDR3 region is CASSYSAQNTEAFF. DNA for the CDR3: TGTGCCAGCAGTTACTCGGCTCAGAACACTGAAGCTTTCTTT.

The chain has TRBV15 and TRBJ1-2; D not resolved. Germline CDR1 reads LNHNV; CDR2 reads YYDKDF (reference sequence). The CDR3 is made up of 18 amino acids. The V and J ends lost 0 bases and 0 bases respectively, with 17 bases between them. This chain's CDR3 is CATSRDIISAVTNYGYTF. Written as DNA, the CDR3 is TGTGCCACCAGCAGAGATATTATTTCGGCGGTGACTAACTATGGCTACACCTTC. Full variable domain (missing parts from reference TRBV15 and TRBJ1-2): DAMVIQNPRYQVTQFGKPVTLSCSQTLNHNVMYWYQQKSSQAPKLLFHYYDKDFNNEADTPDNFQSRRPNTSFCFLDIRSPGLGDTAMYLCATSRDIISAVTNYGYTFGSGTRLTVV.

CDR3 residues: CASSQAGINEQYF. CDR3 in DNA: TGCGCCAGCAGCCAAGCTGGGATTAACGAGCAGTACTTC. This chain connects TRBV4-1 to TRBJ2-7, with unresolved D. Germline assignment: CDR1 MGHRA and CDR2 YSYEKL. CDR3 length: 13 residues. Between the trimmed V and J ends, which lost 1 base and 5 bases, there was a span of 9 bases.

The CDR3 loop reads CASSQRDFTGNEQFF. Written as DNA, the CDR3 is TGTGCCAGCAGCCAACGGGACTTTACGGGGAATGAGCAGTTCTTC. The chain is built from TRBV3-1 (or the pseudogene TRBV3-2) and TRBJ2-1, with a weak D call TRBD2 (6 bases). Per the germline V gene, CDR1 is LGHDT and CDR2 is YNNKEL (reference sequence). The CDR3 contains 15 residues. V was trimmed by 2 bases and J by 7 bases, leaving 15 bases between them.

V is TRBV6-5 and J is TRBJ2-7, with 8 bases identical to TRBD1. Trimming took 5 bases from V and 0 from J; bases not matched to a gene: 6. Germline V lookup: CDR1 MNHEY, CDR2 SVGAGI. CDR3 length: 15 residues. The CDR3: CASSRPGQVSYEQYF. The CDR3 DNA is TGTGCCAGCAGTCGCCCGGGACAGGTCTCCTACGAGCAGTACTTC.